This TCR beta chain is drawn from a study of blood T cell repertoires in COVID-19. Study-wide background: Donors in the United States, Italy and Spain gave samples during acute or convalescent COVID-19.

The method was immunoSEQ multiplex PCR; TCRdb's version includes in-frame clones alone and lacks a portion of them. The repertoire holds 87,000 or so clones, with around 80% as singletons. Trimming at V came to 3 bases and at J to 1 base, leaving 1 base not matched to a gene. Germline V gene data show CDR1 as SGHRS and CDR2 as YFSETQ. The CDR3 has 14 residues. Sequencing was performed on peripheral blood. The receptor comes from a woman of 80 years or more with active or convalescent COVID-19. This rearrangement joins TRBV5-1 to TRBJ2-5, with 9 bases matching TRBD2. Here the CDR3 DNA reads TGCGCCAGCAGCTCAGCGGGGGGCCAAGAGACCCAGTACTTC. It yields the protein CASSSAGGQETQYF.